This T cell receptor (beta chain) was recovered during a study of identical twins. This clonotype was observed a few times. TCRdb used MiXCR to reprocess the 5' RACE reads, holding one entry per CDR3 protein. The table lists 400,000 to 550,000 distinct CDR3 sequences, approximately 25% of them singletons. The same sample was also studied in work on T cells expressing NK-cell markers.

The material sequenced was CD4+ T cells sorted from blood. The source of this sequence is a woman younger than 30 in good health.

The CDR3 DNA sequence: TGCAGTGCTACCGGAGGCGGAGCGGAAAGCTCCTACGAGCAGTACTTC. Translating it yields CSATGGGAESSYEQYF. The V call is TRBV20-1, the J call TRBJ2-7; the D gene is possibly TRBD2 (5 bases). The germline CDR1 and CDR2 sequences are DFQATT and SNEGSKA (reference sequence). Deletions cut 4 bases from V and 0 bases from J, with 19 bases between. CDR3 size: 16 residues.